The rows below give T cell receptor beta chains drawn from one sample of a study of radiotherapy plus CTLA-4 blockade in lung cancer. Libraries were prepared by immunoSEQ multiplex PCR; TCRdb keeps only in-frame clonotypes and omits some of them. The profile shows about 72,000 clones, roughly 75% of them singletons. Here the sequenced sample was peripheral blood, taken from a patient treated with radiotherapy plus ipilimumab. All receptors come from a human donor with non-small cell lung cancer who had a complete response to radiotherapy plus ipilimumab. The CDR3 runs from the conserved cysteine through the conserved F or W.

V gene,J gene,CDR3 protein
TRBV7-2,TRBJ2-1,CASSLGGLWDSSYNEQFF
TRBV7-2,TRBJ2-6,CASSFRLAGLSGANVLTF
TRBV2,TRBJ2-4,CASSDLGADIQYF
TRBV29-1,TRBJ2-2,CSGQRAGELFF
TRBV27,TRBJ1-6,CASSPGSGINSPLHF
TRBV7-2,TRBJ2-2,CASSLEGGPAGRNTGELFF
TRBV7-9,TRBJ2-1,CASCPTSGLFGEFF
TRBV10-3,TRBJ2-6,CAISWESGANVLTF
TRBV7-2,TRBJ1-2,CASSGTVGYGYTF
TRBV11-3,TRBJ1-1,CASSLEGGGNTEAFF
TRBV28,TRBJ1-5,CASRSRLSQHF
TRBV30,TRBJ1-6,CAWSVRDLYSPLHF
TRBV29-1,TRBJ2-7,CSVHTGGSAYEQYF
TRBV5-1,TRBJ1-4,CASSLVGAGQELFF
TRBV19,TRBJ1-2,CASTRDGYGYTF
TRBV5-1,TRBJ2-5,CASSLSGTSGSGQETQYF
TRBV6-5,TRBJ1-1,CASSYSATGTTEAFF
TRBV5-6,TRBJ1-2,CASSLGRQVANYGYTF
TRBV9,TRBJ2-1,CASSAPWAGGPQFF
TRBV5-6,TRBJ1-5,CASTRRSGISNQPQHF
TRBV28,TRBJ1-1,CASSLWTNEAFF
TRBV7-9,TRBJ1-2,CASSTGTGGPNYGYTF
TRBV29-1,TRBJ1-5,CSVRTGNQPQHF
TRBV19,TRBJ2-7,CASSIGGGRVEQYF
TRBV9,TRBJ1-4,CASSAQSRTEKLFF
TRBV28,TRBJ1-2,CASSLVQGNGYTF
TRBV4-3,TRBJ2-3,CASSQELRDMTDTQYF
TRBV15,TRBJ1-4,CATSRDGSLGATNEKLFF
TRBV21-1,TRBJ2-3,CASSRPGQGNLWTDTQYF
TRBV7-2,TRBJ2-4,CASSLALRGRRAKNIQYF
TRBV19,TRBJ1-2,CASRRWDGWLFF
TRBV7-9,TRBJ1-2,CASSWGQGSTF
TRBV7-2,TRBJ1-5,CASSFDNSNQPQHF
TRBV5-1,TRBJ2-1,CASSLVLAGAEQFF
TRBV5-4,TRBJ2-7,CASSGGYEQYF
TRBV18,TRBJ2-7,CASSPFIARGPDEQYF
TRBV29-1,TRBJ1-1,CSVGQRQGRNMNTEAFF
TRBV10-2,TRBJ1-4,CASSESRGIGYVFF
TRBV30,TRBJ1-4,CAWSVRGRRNNEKLFF
TRBV18,TRBJ2-1,CASSPSGTSRYNEQFF
TRBV20-1,TRBJ1-2,CSAGTNGYTF
TRBV10-3,TRBJ2-2,CAIAGTGLTGELFF
TRBV30,TRBJ2-7,CAWSGRGEQYF
TRBV11-3,TRBJ2-5,CASSSSGLAGETQYF
TRBV7-2,TRBJ1-2,CASSEGRAYGYTF
TRBV14,TRBJ1-6,CASSPTGTAPNSPLHF
TRBV4-3,TRBJ1-3,CASSQERAAGNTIYF
TRBV12-5,TRBJ2-2,CASALPTSGRPGELFF
TRBV7-2,TRBJ1-2,CASSLAGQGDGYTF
TRBV7-9,TRBJ2-5,CASSYGTGKETQYF
TRBV19,TRBJ1-5,CASILRTGNSNQPQHF
TRBV9,TRBJ2-1,CASSVFPSSYNEQFF
TRBV27,TRBJ2-5,CASSLSRQGPLQETQYF
TRBV21-1,TRBJ2-3,CASSKEKDGTHGTRRADTQYF